The T cell receptor (beta chain) described here comes from a study of blood T cell repertoires in COVID-19 (dated by TCRdb to the early 2020s). About the study as a whole: The collaborator samples originated in the United States, Italy and Spain and spanned the acute and convalescent phases of COVID-19. The prospective study material was composed of cDNA or gDNA derived from T cells, B-cell-depleted T cells, or PBMCs. The dataset comprised deeply sampled blood TCRbeta repertoires from subjects exposed to, actively infected with, or recovered from COVID-19. The repertoires were released in a freely available public database intended as a resource for research on the immune response to SARS-CoV-2. Samples were obtained from the ongoing ImmuneRACE study (first 160 participants) and from about 1,300 subjects provided by 6 global collaborators. The sample metadata nearly always contained a de-identified subject ID, COVID-19 status, age in years and sex. Where HLA class I and class II types were available, the types were taken from metadata supplied by the sample provider, not from assay-based typing.

V lost 6 bases and J lost 2 bases; the stretch between them is 10 bases long. The CDR3 starts with the cysteine, ends with the phenylalanine, and has 13 residues. Solely the CDR3 DNA is kept, with 39 bases framed from the first base. CDR1 and CDR2 (MDHEN, SYDVKM) derive from the germline V gene. Broad study findings and their caveats: The quantity of clinical and demographic metadata differed by source and by participant and was supplied without curation.

Turning to this clone: Its binding antigen is unknown. No much larger clone is present one base from it, and per-base qualities are unavailable.

Whole blood was collected in K2EDTA tubes by collaborating institutions according to the institutions' own protocols. For TCRbeta analysis, collaborators shipped samples as frozen whole blood, isolated PBMCs, or DNA extracted from either of those sample types. TCRbeta CDR3 regions were amplified from genomic DNA using the immunoSEQ Assay, a bias-controlled multiplex PCR. From the authors' description of their analysis: The number of nucleated cells in each sample was estimated from the amplification of reference gene primers within the assay. To quantify the absolute abundance of each unique TCRbeta CDR3 rearrangement, sequence reads were collapsed and filtered. For each sample, productive Simpson clonality was calculated as the square root of Simpson's diversity index over productive rearrangements. TCRdb obtained this table from immuneACCESS and retained in-frame rearrangements with V and J assigned. These tables miss some clones; where compared with another copy, unresolved V genes account for less than half of the shortfall, and the remainder is unexplained. V, J and clone size are those of that table, while D and trimming were read from the DNA. Counted in this sample were 7,000 to 8,500 clones; almost 90% of them appeared once. The biggest ten clones account for 5.5% to 8% of the sample.

This receptor chain uses TRBV28 and TRBJ1-2; the D gene lacks a confident call. This TCR derives from a woman aged 50 to 60 with active or convalescent COVID-19. Sequenced input: peripheral blood. The sequence in DNA is TGTGCCAGCAGCCTGAGTGTGAACTATGGCTACACCTTC. This sequence encodes CASSLSVNYGYTF.